This T cell receptor beta chain comes out of a study of shared clonotypes between healthy human individuals. In the case of this clone: The antigen remains unidentified.

Study-wide results and limits: It was observed that around 5% of naive CD4 clonotypes were shared across a handful of donors.

This CDR3 is 16 amino acids long. V was pared by 0 bases and J by 5 bases, with 17 bases between. Germline CDR1 and CDR2: LGHNA and YNFKEQ. Measured with immunoSEQ multiplex PCR; TCRdb has only the in-frame clones, and not every one. The profile shows about 180,000 clones, 90% to 95% of them singletons. The receptor was isolated from a woman in her twenties or thirties in good health. The chain recombines TRBV4-2 with TRBJ2-7; D is unclear. The sample consisted of naive CD4+ T cells sorted from blood. This sample's subset: CD45RA+ positively selected. CDR3 in amino acids: CASSQDRASLGNEQYF. CDR3 nucleotides: TGTGCCAGCAGCCAAGATCGGGCTTCGCTGGGAAACGAGCAGTACTTC.